The 30 T cell receptor beta chains given below trace back to one sample, sequenced in a study of beta chain features in type 1 diabetes. For these TCRs, the target antigens are not known. cDNA synthesis used the whole RNA isolate, giving expressed TCRB sequences. The method was immunoSEQ multiplex PCR; TCRdb's version includes in-frame clones alone and lacks a portion of them. The repertoire holds about 650,000 clones, with roughly an eighth as singletons. General study results and limits: TCRB CDR3s from Type 1 diabetes patients were moderately but significantly shorter in all four CD4+ subsets.

The sequencing sample was made of naive CD4+ T cells from blood. All receptors derive from a man aged 25-45 years with type 1 diabetes.

The rearrangement joins TRBV9 to TRBJ2-5, with 10 bases aligning to TRBD2. In germline, CDR1 is SGDLS, CDR2 YYNGEE. V dropped 2 bases and J dropped 3; count of bases not matched to a gene: 4. This CDR3 contains 15 residues. CDR3 bases: TGTGCCAGCAGCGTGAGCCTAGCGGGGGAAGAGACCCAGTACTTC. Encoded protein: CASSVSLAGEETQYF.

The J gene is TRBJ2-2, the V gene TRBV28; perhaps TRBD2 as D (6 bases). V was shortened by 2 bases and J by 4 bases, with 8 bases between the two germline ends. In germline, CDR1 is MDHEN, CDR2 SYDVKM. This CDR3 has 14 amino acids. The CDR3 bases are TGTGCCAGCAGTTTAGGAGGGGTCACCGGGGAGCTGTTTTTT. Translated: CASSLGGVTGELFF.

This chain joins TRBV25-1 and TRBJ2-5, with TRBD1 matching 7 bases. This CDR3 contains 13 residues. V was clipped by 5 bases and J by 5 bases; unmatched bases: 5. Germline assignment: CDR1 MGHDK and CDR2 SYGVNS. The CDR3 nucleotides are TGTGCCAGCAGTTCTAGGGGGCTGGAGACCCAGTACTTC. Protein sequence: CASSSRGLETQYF. The entire variable domain, with the rest obtained from reference TRBV25-1 and TRBJ2-5, is as follows: EADIYQTPRYLVIGTGKKITLECSQTMGHDKMYWYQQDPGMELHLIHYSYGVNSTEKGDLSSESTVSRIRTEHFPLTLESARPSHTSQYLCASSSRGLETQYFGPGTRLLVL.

The rearrangement joins TRBV7-2 to TRBJ2-4, with a tentative D call TRBD1 (5 bases). Germline CDR1 reads SGHTA; CDR2 reads FQGNSA. The CDR3 runs to 13 residues. V was clipped by 5 bases and J by 0 bases, with 5 bases between them. The CDR3 coding sequence is TGTGCCAGCAGCGGGGCAGCCAAAAACATTCAGTACTTC. Encoded protein: CASSGAAKNIQYF.

The chain uses TRBV9 and TRBJ2-1; D unclear. This CDR3 spans 12 amino acids. Trimming removed 4 bases at V and 10 bases at J, with 12 bases between. Germline CDR1 reads SGDLS; CDR2 reads YYNGEE. CDR3 sequence reads: CASSISPMEQFF. CDR3 nucleotides: TGTGCCAGCAGCATCTCCCCGATGGAGCAGTTCTTC.

This clone turned up a few times. J is TRBJ2-5 and V is TRBV2, with D unresolved. The CDR3 totals 13 residues. Germline assignment: CDR1 SNHLY and CDR2 FYNNEI. Trimming pared 1 base from V and 4 bases from J, leaving 7 bases between. The CDR3 loop reads CASSEGGVETQYF. The CDR3 DNA reads as TGTGCCAGCAGTGAAGGTGGGGTAGAGACCCAGTACTTC.

This clone was detected only a few times. This sequence joins TRBV5-1 and TRBJ2-4; 9 bases align to TRBD1. In germline, CDR1 is SGHRS, CDR2 YFSETQ. The V gene end was trimmed by 5 bases and the J gene end by 7 bases; junction bases not matched to a gene: 10. The length of the CDR3 is 15 residues. CDR3: CASRTGTGSFNIQYF. The CDR3 DNA reads TGCGCCAGCAGAACCGGGACAGGGAGTTTTAACATTCAGTACTTC.

This clone was counted only a few times. V usage is TRBV28 and J usage is TRBJ1-2; weak D call: TRBD1 (5 bases). Germline loops: CDR1 MDHEN, CDR2 SYDVKM. The ends were cut back, 5 bases at V and 2 bases at J, with 12 bases in the middle. The CDR3 spans 14 residues. In nucleotides, the CDR3 is TGTGCCAGCAGTACAACAGGAAGGAACTATGGCTACACCTTC. Translating it yields CASSTTGRNYGYTF.

The chain couples TRBV19 to TRBJ2-2; D gene unclear. Trimming shortened V by 9 bases and J by 6 bases, and 14 bases separated the two germline ends. This CDR3 region has 13 residues. The germline gives CDR1 LNHDA, CDR2 SQIVND (reference sequence). CDR3 coding DNA: TGTGCCAGCTCCTCCCCAGAACCCGGGGAGCTGTTTTTT. Translation gives CASSSPEPGELFF.

The V call is TRBV28, the J call TRBJ1-5; 9 nucleotides align to TRBD1. There are 17 residues in the CDR3. After removal of 10 bases from V and 4 bases from J, the junction contained 17 bases not matched to a gene. The germline V gene has CDR1 MDHEN and CDR2 SYDVKM. CDR3 region: CATLGGTGTGRNQPQHF. The CDR3 coding sequence is TGTGCCACCCTGGGGGGTACAGGGACAGGGAGGAATCAGCCCCAGCATTTT.

The CDR3 bases are TGTGCCAGCAGCTTACAGGGGGCGCCCACTGAAGCTTTCTTT. Its translation is CASSLQGAPTEAFF. The chain combines TRBV5-5 with TRBJ1-1; TRBD1 aligns across 9 bases. CDR1 SGHKS and CDR2 YYEKEE come from the germline V gene (reference sequence). This CDR3 spans 14 amino acids. With V trimmed by 2 bases and J by 4 bases, 3 bases remained unmatched.

This clone showed up just a few times. The rearrangement joins TRBV16 to TRBJ1-6; D is uncertain. Trimming left V 2 bases short and J 8 bases short, with 7 bases between. Per the germline V gene, CDR1 is KGHSY and CDR2 is FQNENV. The CDR3 sequence is 13 residues long. The DNA of the CDR3 is TGTGCCAGCAGCCAACCTTGGGATTCACCCCTCCACTTT. It translates to CASSQPWDSPLHF.

This clone was counted a few times. The V gene is TRBV5-1, the J gene TRBJ1-3; a possible D gene is TRBD1 (6 bases). Germline assignment: CDR1 SGHRS and CDR2 YFSETQ. V lost 4 bases and J 1 base, leaving 15 bases between the germline ends. The CDR3 totals 16 residues. The DNA for the CDR3 is TGCGCCAGCAGCGTCGGACAGTACAATTCTGGAAACACCATATATTTT. This sequence encodes CASSVGQYNSGNTIYF.

The table lists this clone with a few counts. V is TRBV9 and J is TRBJ2-3; 7 bases are shared with TRBD2. J was trimmed by 3 bases and V by 7 bases; bases with no gene match: 2. The length of the CDR3 is 12 residues. Looked up from germline, CDR1 is SGDLS and CDR2 is YYNGEE. The CDR3 sequence: CASRGETDTQYF. The DNA of the CDR3 is TGTGCCAGCCGGGGGGAAACAGATACGCAGTATTTT.

Notes on this clone: Other DNA variants within this sample encode the same CDR3. The chain combines TRBV29-1 with TRBJ2-7, with a tentative D call TRBD2 (6 bases). Germline-derived CDR1 and CDR2 are SQVTM and ANQGSEA. The CDR3 spans 12 residues. Trimming shortened V by 4 bases and J by 2 bases, and 9 bases separated the two germline ends. In DNA, the CDR3 is TGCAGCGTTGGTGGGGGGACCTACGAGCAGTACTTC. This codes for CSVGGGTYEQYF.

V gene TRBV9 combines with J gene TRBJ1-1; D unresolved. Trimming cost V 3 bases and J 1 base, with 7 bases left between them. The CDR3 is 13 amino acids. CDR1 is SGDLS, CDR2 YYNGEE, per germline. The CDR3, as DNA: TGTGCCAGCAGCGCCGCAAGGAACACTGAAGCTTTCTTT. Protein product: CASSAARNTEAFF.

The chain couples TRBV10-2 to TRBJ2-7; 9 positions agree with TRBD1. Unmatched junction bases numbered 6, after V lost 6 bases and J lost 3 bases. From germline, CDR1 is WSHSY and CDR2 SAAADI. The CDR3 sequence is 14 residues long. The CDR3 loop reads CASSRDRDNYEQYF. CDR3 sequence (DNA): TGCGCCAGCAGCCGGGACAGGGATAACTACGAGCAGTACTTC.

The chain recombines TRBV6-6 with TRBJ1-5; TRBD1 is a possible D gene (6 bases). There are 14 residues in the CDR3. Germline CDR1 reads MNHNY; CDR2 reads SVGAGI (reference sequence). V lost 7 bases and J 1 base, leaving 11 bases between the germline ends. The CDR3 DNA reads TGTGCCAGCAAACCTGGACAGAGCAATCAGCCCCAGCATTTT. As protein: CASKPGQSNQPQHF.

A few counts support this clone. This chain joins TRBV27 and TRBJ2-3; D is possibly TRBD1 (6 bases). V dropped 6 bases and J dropped 1 base, with 8 bases sitting between them. CDR1 is MNHEY and CDR2 is SMNVEV in the germline V gene (reference sequence). This CDR3 has 13 amino acids. The CDR3 reads CASSWTGTDTQYF. CDR3 nucleotides: TGTGCCAGCAGCTGGACAGGCACAGATACGCAGTATTTT.

The gene calls are TRBV5-4 and TRBJ2-1, with D unresolved. Trimming removed 3 bases at V and 3 bases at J, with 13 bases between. Germline lookup yields CDR1 SGHNT and CDR2 YYREEE (reference sequence). CDR3 length: 15 residues. The CDR3 loop is CASSSRGDNYNEQFF. CDR3 nucleotide sequence: TGTGCCAGCAGCTCCCGTGGGGATAACTACAATGAGCAGTTCTTC.

The gene calls are TRBV19 and TRBJ1-1; the D gene is possibly TRBD1 (5 bases). The length of the CDR3 is 16 residues. V lost 7 bases to trimming and J lost 0 bases, with 18 bases between them. Germline CDR1 and CDR2: LNHDA and SQIVND (reference sequence). In DNA form, the CDR3 reads TGTGCCAGTACTACAGGATCCCCTCCTATGAACACTGAAGCTTTCTTT. This translates into CASTTGSPPMNTEAFF.

This clone was recorded a few times. The V and J genes are TRBV4-2 and TRBJ1-2, with TRBD1 identical over 10 bases. Per the germline V gene, CDR1 is LGHNA and CDR2 is YNFKEQ. CDR3 length: 18 residues. J gave up 6 bases and V 4 bases, and 17 bases lay outside the gene matches. CDR3 protein: CASSRSTGGASGLDGYTF. The CDR3 region has the DNA TGTGCCAGCAGCCGATCGACAGGGGGCGCTTCGGGTTTGGATGGCTACACCTTC.

V and J are TRBV28 and TRBJ2-2; the match to TRBD2 covers 8 bases. Germline V lookup: CDR1 MDHEN, CDR2 SYDVKM. The CDR3 loop spans 12 amino acids. With 10 bases clipped from V and 4 bases from J, the junction kept 2 bases outside the gene matches. CDR3 in DNA: TGTGCCACCGGGGGGGGCACCGGGGAGCTGTTTTTT. Protein: CATGGGTGELFF. The full variable domain, its missing parts supplied by reference TRBV28 and TRBJ2-2, is DVKVTQSSRYLVKRTGEKVFLECVQDMDHENMFWYRQDPGLGLRLIYFSYDVKMKEKGDIPEGYSVSREKKERFSLILESASTNQTSMYLCATGGGTGELFFGEGSRLTVL.

In its sample, this clone was seen a few times. The chain uses TRBV5-4 and TRBJ2-1; TRBD2 agrees at 9 bases. Losses at the gene ends were 4 bases for V and 7 bases for J; bases not matched to a gene: 15. Germline V gene sequence: CDR1 SGHNT, CDR2 YYREEE (reference sequence). The CDR3 extends over 17 amino acids. CDR3 in amino acids: CASSLGGSGGQGNEQFF. The CDR3 DNA is TGTGCCAGCAGCCTGGGTGGTAGCGGGGGCCAAGGTAATGAGCAGTTCTTC.

The chain couples TRBV25-1 to TRBJ1-1; no clear D. CDR1 and CDR2 from the germline V gene are MGHDK and SYGVNS. Trimming removed 6 bases at V and 1 base at J, with 9 bases between. The CDR3 loop spans 13 amino acids. This CDR3 is CASSPVKNTEAFF. The CDR3 bases are TGTGCCAGCAGCCCGGTTAAGAACACTGAAGCTTTCTTT.

As for this clone: Within the sample, other DNA sequences also encode this same CDR3. The rearrangement joins TRBV5-4 to TRBJ1-6; D is unclear. Germline values: CDR1 SGHNT, CDR2 YYREEE (reference sequence). The length of the CDR3 is 13 residues. Trimming left V 0 bases short and J 8 bases short, with 6 bases between. The CDR3: CASSLVRDSPLHF. CDR3 bases: TGTGCCAGCAGCTTGGTACGAGATTCACCCCTCCACTTT.

J is TRBJ1-2 and V is TRBV5-4; 7 positions agree with TRBD1. The length of the CDR3 is 16 residues. Germline assignment: CDR1 SGHNT and CDR2 YYREEE (reference sequence). Germline trimming cut 3 bases from V and 2 bases from J; bases unmatched to any gene: 10. The CDR3 spells CASSSRGDSENYGYTF. CDR3 in DNA: TGTGCCAGCAGCTCCCGGGGGGACAGTGAAAACTATGGCTACACCTTC. Using reference TRBV5-4 and TRBJ1-2 for the parts outside the CDR3, the full variable domain is ETGVTQSPTHLIKTRGQQVTLRCSSQSGHNTVSWYQQALGQGPQFIFQYYREEENGRGNFPPRFSGLQFPNYSSELNVNALELDDSALYLCASSSRGDSENYGYTFGSGTRLTVV.

The rearrangement links TRBV2 to TRBJ1-5; 9 bases map to TRBD1. CDR1 SNHLY and CDR2 FYNNEI come from the germline V gene. This CDR3 has 14 amino acids. J lost 3 bases, V lost 4 bases, and 1 base had no gene match. The DNA for the CDR3 is TGTGCCAGCAGTGGGACAGGGGACAATCAGCCCCAGCATTTT. It specifies CASSGTGDNQPQHF.

The CDR3 loop reads CASSYLQGYEQYF. CDR3 bases: TGTGCCAGCAGTTATTTACAGGGGTACGAGCAGTACTTC. This chain links TRBV6-6 with TRBJ2-7; 7 bases agree with TRBD1. Germline-derived CDR1 and CDR2 are MNHNY and SVGAGI (reference sequence). Trimming at V came to 3 bases and at J to 4 bases, leaving 3 bases not matched to a gene. The CDR3 length is 13 residues.

This chain connects TRBV18 to TRBJ2-5; D is undetermined. The CDR3 is made up of 14 amino acids. Deletions cut 0 bases from V and 2 bases from J, with 7 bases between. The germline gives CDR1 KGHSH, CDR2 LQKENI. The CDR3 DNA reads TGTGCCAGCTCACCACCGCCGGTACAAGAGACCCAGTACTTC. Its protein product is CASSPPPVQETQYF.